The source of this TCR beta chain is a study of shared clonotypes between healthy human individuals. Study findings and constraints: Memory subsets generally showed smaller estimated richness than naive subsets did. Several donors held around 5% of naive CD4 clonotypes in common.

The trim removed 2 bases at V and 4 bases at J, leaving 2 bases unmatched. Germline CDR1 SGHRS, CDR2 YFSETQ. There are 14 residues in the CDR3. Produced via immunoSEQ multiplex PCR; TCRdb's table is partial and in-frame only. This sample has about 520,000 clones, with more than 95% found just once. Healthy and HIV-negative, the adult donors had no recent acute infections or vaccinations. A note on this clone: Its cognate antigen is unknown.

V usage is TRBV5-1 and J usage is TRBJ2-3, with 9 bases fitting TRBD1. Sequencing was performed on naive CD4+ T cells sorted from blood. Subset specified: CD45RA+ positively selected. This TCR derives from a woman aged 25 to 39 in good health. The chain's CDR3 is CASSLWTGADTQYF. In DNA form, the CDR3 reads TGCGCCAGCAGCTTATGGACAGGGGCAGATACGCAGTATTTT.